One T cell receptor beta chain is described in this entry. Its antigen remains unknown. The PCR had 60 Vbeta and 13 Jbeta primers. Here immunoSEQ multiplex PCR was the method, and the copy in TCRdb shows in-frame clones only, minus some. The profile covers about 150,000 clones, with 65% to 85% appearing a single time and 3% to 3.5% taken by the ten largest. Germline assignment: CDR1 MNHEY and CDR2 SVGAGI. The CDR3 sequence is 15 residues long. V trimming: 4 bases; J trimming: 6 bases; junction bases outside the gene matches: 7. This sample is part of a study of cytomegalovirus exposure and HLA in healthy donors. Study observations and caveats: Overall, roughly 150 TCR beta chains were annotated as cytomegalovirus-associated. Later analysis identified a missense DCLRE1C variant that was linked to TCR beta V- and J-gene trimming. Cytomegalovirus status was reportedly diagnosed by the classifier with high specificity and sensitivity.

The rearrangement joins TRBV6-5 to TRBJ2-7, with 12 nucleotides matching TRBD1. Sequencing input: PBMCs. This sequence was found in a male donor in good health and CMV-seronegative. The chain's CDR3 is CASSFRDRGLVEQYF. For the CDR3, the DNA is TGTGCCAGCAGTTTTCGGGACAGGGGGCTGGTCGAGCAGTACTTC.